This TCR beta chain was observed in a study of blood T cell repertoires in COVID-19. The table came from immunoSEQ multiplex PCR; TCRdb's copy has only in-frame clones and leaves some out. This sample carries about 170,000 clones, 70% to 85% of them seen once, and the ten largest clones take about 16%. Material for sequencing was PBMCs or T cells enriched from blood (not recorded which). The sequence was obtained from a man between 50 and 59 years old who had recovered from COVID-19.

CDR3 coding DNA: TGTGCCAGCAGCCCCCTTGGGGGAGGCGAGCAGTACTTC. It encodes CASSPLGGGEQYF. The gene calls are TRBV7-9 and TRBJ2-7; possibly TRBD2 for D (6 bases). V shed 5 bases and J shed 6 bases, with 14 bases lying between them. Germline-derived CDR1 and CDR2 are SEHNR and FQNEAQ (reference sequence). The CDR3 extends over 13 amino acids.